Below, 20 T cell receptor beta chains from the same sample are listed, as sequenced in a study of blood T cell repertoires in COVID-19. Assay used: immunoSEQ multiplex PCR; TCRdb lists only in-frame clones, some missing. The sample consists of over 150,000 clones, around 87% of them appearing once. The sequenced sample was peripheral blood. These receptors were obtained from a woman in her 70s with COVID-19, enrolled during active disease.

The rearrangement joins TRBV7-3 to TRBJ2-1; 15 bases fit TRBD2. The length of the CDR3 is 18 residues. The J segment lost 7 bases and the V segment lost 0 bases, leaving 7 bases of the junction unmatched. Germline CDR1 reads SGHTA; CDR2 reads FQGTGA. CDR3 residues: CASSLTYGLAGGQNEQFF. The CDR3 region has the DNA TGTGCCAGCAGCTTAACTTACGGACTAGCGGGAGGGCAAAATGAGCAGTTCTTC.

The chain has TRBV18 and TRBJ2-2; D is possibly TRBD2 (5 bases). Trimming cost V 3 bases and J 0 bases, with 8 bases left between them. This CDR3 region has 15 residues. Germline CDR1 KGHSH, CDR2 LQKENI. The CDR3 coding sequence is TGTGCCAGCTCACCTTCGACTACGAACACCGGGGAGCTGTTTTTT. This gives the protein CASSPSTTNTGELFF.

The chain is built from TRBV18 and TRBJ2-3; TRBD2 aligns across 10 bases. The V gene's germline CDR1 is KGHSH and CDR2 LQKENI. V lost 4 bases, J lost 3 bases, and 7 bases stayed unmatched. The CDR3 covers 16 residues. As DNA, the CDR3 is TGTGCCAGCTCACGAAATAGCGGGAGGTTTACAGATACGCAGTATTTT. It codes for CASSRNSGRFTDTQYF.

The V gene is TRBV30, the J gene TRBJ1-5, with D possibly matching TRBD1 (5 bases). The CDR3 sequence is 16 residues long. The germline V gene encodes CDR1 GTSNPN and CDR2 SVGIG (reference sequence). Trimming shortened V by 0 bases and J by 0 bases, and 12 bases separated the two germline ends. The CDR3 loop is CAWSVQGFYSNQPQHF. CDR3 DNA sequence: TGTGCCTGGAGTGTTCAGGGCTTTTATAGCAATCAGCCCCAGCATTTT.

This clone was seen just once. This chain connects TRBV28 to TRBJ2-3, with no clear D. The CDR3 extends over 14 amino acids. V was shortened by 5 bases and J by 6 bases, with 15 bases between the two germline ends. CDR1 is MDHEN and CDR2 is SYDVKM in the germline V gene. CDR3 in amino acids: CASSLLAERDTQYF. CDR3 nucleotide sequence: TGTGCCAGCAGTCTCCTGGCGGAGAGGGATACGCAGTATTTT.

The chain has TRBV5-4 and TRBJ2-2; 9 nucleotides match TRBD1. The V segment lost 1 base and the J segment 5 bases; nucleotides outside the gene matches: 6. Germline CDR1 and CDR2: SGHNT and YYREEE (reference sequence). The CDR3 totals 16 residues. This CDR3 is CASSLLYRGLTGELFF. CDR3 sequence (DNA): TGTGCCAGCAGCTTGTTATACAGGGGGCTGACCGGGGAGCTGTTTTTT.

CDR3 residues: CASRDRSMSKPQHF. The CDR3 DNA sequence: TGTGCCAGTAGAGACAGGTCTATGAGTAAACCCCAGCATTTT. The chain combines TRBV19 with TRBJ1-5, with a possible D match to TRBD1 (6 bases). Trimming shortened V by 6 bases and J by 10 bases, and 19 bases separated the two germline ends. CDR1 LNHDA and CDR2 SQIVND come from the germline V gene (reference sequence). The CDR3 contains 14 residues.

The CDR3 reads CASRASPGEQFF. The CDR3 DNA sequence: TGTGCCAGTAGGGCGTCTCCCGGGGAGCAGTTCTTC. V gene TRBV19 combines with J gene TRBJ2-1; D is undetermined. This CDR3 has 12 residues. Trimming removed 6 bases at V and 10 bases at J, with 13 bases between. Germline assignment: CDR1 LNHDA and CDR2 SQIVND (reference sequence).

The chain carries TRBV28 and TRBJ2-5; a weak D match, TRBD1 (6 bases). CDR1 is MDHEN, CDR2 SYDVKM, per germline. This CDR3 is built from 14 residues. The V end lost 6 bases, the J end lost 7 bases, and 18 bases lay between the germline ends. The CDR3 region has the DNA TGTGCCAGCAGACTCCAGGGGTCAGGAGGGACCCAGTACTTC. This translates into CASRLQGSGGTQYF.

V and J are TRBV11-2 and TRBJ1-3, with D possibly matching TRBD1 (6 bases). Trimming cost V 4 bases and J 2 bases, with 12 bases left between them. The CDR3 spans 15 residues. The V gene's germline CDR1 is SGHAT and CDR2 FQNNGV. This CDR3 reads CASSSSAGAGNTIYF. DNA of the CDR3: TGTGCCAGCAGCTCCAGCGCAGGGGCTGGAAACACCATATATTTT.

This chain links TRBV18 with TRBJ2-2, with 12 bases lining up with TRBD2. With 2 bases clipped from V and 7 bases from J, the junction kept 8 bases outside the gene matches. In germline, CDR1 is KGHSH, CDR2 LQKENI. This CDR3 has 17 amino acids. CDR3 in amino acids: CASSPATSGSSSGELFF. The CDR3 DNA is TGTGCCAGCTCACCAGCGACTAGCGGGAGTAGTAGCGGGGAGCTGTTTTTT.

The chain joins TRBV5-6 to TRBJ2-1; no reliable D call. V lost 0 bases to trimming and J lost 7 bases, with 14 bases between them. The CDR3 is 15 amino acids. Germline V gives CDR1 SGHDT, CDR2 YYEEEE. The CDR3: CASSLAGRARNEQFF. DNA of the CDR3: TGTGCCAGCAGCTTGGCCGGAAGAGCGCGGAATGAGCAGTTCTTC.

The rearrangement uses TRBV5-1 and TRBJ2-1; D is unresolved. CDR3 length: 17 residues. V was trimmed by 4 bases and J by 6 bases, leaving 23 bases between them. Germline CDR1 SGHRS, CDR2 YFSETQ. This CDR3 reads CASSPTLTSLRLNEQFF. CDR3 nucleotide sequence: TGCGCCAGCAGCCCAACCTTGACTTCGTTACGGCTCAATGAGCAGTTCTTC.

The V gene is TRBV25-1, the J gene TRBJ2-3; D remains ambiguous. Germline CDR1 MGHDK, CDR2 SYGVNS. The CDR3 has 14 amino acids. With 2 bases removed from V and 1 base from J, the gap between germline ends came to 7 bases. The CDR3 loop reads CASSEVVGTDTQYF. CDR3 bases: TGTGCCAGCAGTGAAGTAGTGGGCACAGATACGCAGTATTTT.

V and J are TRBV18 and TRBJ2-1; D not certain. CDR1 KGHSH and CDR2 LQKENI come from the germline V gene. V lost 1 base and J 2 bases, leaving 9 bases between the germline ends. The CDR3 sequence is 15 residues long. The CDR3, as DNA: TGTGCCAGCTCACCACAACAGCAGACCTACAATGAGCAGTTCTTC. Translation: CASSPQQQTYNEQFF.

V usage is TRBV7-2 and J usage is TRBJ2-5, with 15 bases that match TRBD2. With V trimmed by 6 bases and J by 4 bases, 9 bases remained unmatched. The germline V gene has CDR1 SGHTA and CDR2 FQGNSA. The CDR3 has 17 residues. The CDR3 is CASRRRSGLAGGETQYF. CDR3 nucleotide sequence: TGTGCCAGCAGGCGGCGGTCGGGACTAGCGGGAGGAGAGACCCAGTACTTC.

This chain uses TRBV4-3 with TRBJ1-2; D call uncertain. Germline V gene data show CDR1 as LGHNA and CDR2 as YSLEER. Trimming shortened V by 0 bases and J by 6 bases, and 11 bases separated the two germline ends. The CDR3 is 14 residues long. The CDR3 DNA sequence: TGCGCCAGCAGCCAAGATTTGGGTACAGATGGCTACACCTTC. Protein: CASSQDLGTDGYTF.

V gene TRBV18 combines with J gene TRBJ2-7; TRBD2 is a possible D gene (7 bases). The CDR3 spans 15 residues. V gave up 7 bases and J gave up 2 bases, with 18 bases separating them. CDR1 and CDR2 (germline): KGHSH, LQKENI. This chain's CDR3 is CASCPGQGTTYEQYF. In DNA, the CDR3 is TGTGCCAGCTGCCCTGGGCAGGGGACTACCTACGAGCAGTACTTC.

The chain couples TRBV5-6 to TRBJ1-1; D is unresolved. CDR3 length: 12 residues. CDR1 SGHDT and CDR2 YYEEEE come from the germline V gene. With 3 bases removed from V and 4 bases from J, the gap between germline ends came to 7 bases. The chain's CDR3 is CASSSRGTEAFF. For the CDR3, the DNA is TGTGCCAGCAGCTCCAGAGGCACTGAAGCTTTCTTT.

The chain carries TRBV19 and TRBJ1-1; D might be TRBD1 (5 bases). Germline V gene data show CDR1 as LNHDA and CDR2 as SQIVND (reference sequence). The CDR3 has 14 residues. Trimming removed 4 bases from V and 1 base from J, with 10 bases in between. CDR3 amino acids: CASSKGDRNTEAFF. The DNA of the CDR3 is TGTGCCAGTAGTAAAGGGGATCGGAACACTGAAGCTTTCTTT.